This record looks at one TCR beta chain sequence and its context. The antigen remains unidentified. The CDR3 length is 12 residues. The V and J ends lost 6 bases and 2 bases, in that order; junction bases with no gene match: 2. The V gene's germline CDR1 is SQVTM and CDR2 ANQGSEA. The data were obtained in a study of beta chain features in type 1 diabetes. Investigators reverse transcribed all isolated RNA, so they sequenced expressed TCRB transcripts. Roughly 3.5 million reads per sample on average were obtained from naive, central memory and regulatory T cell samples. Clones were read by immunoSEQ multiplex PCR, and TCRdb kept only the in-frame ones, dropping some. Of 600,000 to 650,000 clones listed, roughly a sixth were seen once; the top ten hold about 0.086%. General study points: TCRB CDR3s were moderately but significantly shorter in Type 1 diabetes patients in all four CD4+ subsets. Resolution of whether HLA type affects TCRB rearrangement was not achieved here.

This receptor was taken from a young man in good health. Source material: naive CD4+ T cells from blood. The V call is TRBV29-1, the J call TRBJ1-2; the match to TRBD1 covers 8 bases. This chain's CDR3 is CSVRDRNYGYTF. The CDR3 bases are TGCAGCGTGCGGGACAGGAACTATGGCTACACCTTC.